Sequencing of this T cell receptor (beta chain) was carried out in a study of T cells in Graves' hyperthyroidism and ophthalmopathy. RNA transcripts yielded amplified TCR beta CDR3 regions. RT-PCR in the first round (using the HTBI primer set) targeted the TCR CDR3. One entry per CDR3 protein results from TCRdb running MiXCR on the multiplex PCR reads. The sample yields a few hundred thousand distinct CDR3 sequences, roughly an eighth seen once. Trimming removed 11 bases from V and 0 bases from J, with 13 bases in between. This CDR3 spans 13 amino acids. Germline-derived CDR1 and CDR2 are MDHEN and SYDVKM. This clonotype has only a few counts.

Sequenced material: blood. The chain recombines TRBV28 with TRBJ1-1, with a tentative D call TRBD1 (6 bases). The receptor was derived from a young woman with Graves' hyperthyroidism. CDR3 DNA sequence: TGTGCCGCCGACAGGCTGTTGAACACTGAAGCTTTCTTT. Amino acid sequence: CAADRLLNTEAFF. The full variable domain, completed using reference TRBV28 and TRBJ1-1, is DVKVTQSSRYLVKRTGEKVFLECVQDMDHENMFWYRQDPGLGLRLIYFSYDVKMKEKGDIPEGYSVSREKKERFSLILESASTNQTSMYLCAADRLLNTEAFFGQGTRLTVV.